Shown below are 29 T cell receptor beta chains from a single sample sequenced in a study of shared clonotypes between healthy human individuals. CD45RO-negative, CCR7-selected cells formed the naive CD8 fraction, which excluded terminally differentiated effector memory CD45RA+ cells. TCRdb's copy holds only in-frame clones and misses some; the assay was immunoSEQ multiplex PCR. The sample includes 800,000 or so clones, roughly 96% of them seen just once. Sequenced: naive CD8+ T cells sorted from blood. The receptors derive from a man aged 25 to 45 in good health.

The chain couples TRBV29-1 to TRBJ2-7, with D possibly matching TRBD2 (6 bases). V lost 1 base, J lost 2 bases, and 12 bases lay in between. Per the germline V gene, CDR1 is SQVTM and CDR2 is ANQGSEA. This CDR3 spans 14 amino acids. CDR3 DNA sequence: TGCAGCGTTGAAGGTCCGGGAGAGACCTACGAGCAGTACTTC. As protein: CSVEGPGETYEQYF.

The chain joins TRBV5-1 to TRBJ2-1; 10 positions agree with TRBD2. CDR1 and CDR2 (germline): SGHRS, YFSETQ. V lost 2 bases to trimming and J lost 3 bases; unmatched junction nucleotides: 11. This CDR3 has 18 residues. Written as DNA, the CDR3 is TGCGCCAGCAGCTTAGGGCTAGCGGGAGAGGGACTCTACAATGAGCAGTTCTTC. This codes for CASSLGLAGEGLYNEQFF.

This chain uses TRBV7-6 with TRBJ1-2; D ambiguous. In germline, CDR1 is SGHVS, CDR2 FNYEAQ. The CDR3 has 13 residues. V shed 5 bases and J shed 6 bases, with 13 bases lying between them. This CDR3 reads CASSNGPQDGYTF. The CDR3 DNA sequence: TGTGCCAGCAGCAACGGTCCTCAGGATGGCTACACCTTC.

This CDR3 reads CASSPHRILQETQYF. CDR3 nucleotides: TGTGCCAGCAGCCCGCACAGGATTCTACAAGAGACCCAGTACTTC. The chain uses TRBV21-1 and TRBJ2-5; the table's D call, TRBD1, has no DNA check behind it. TRBV21-1 is marked as a pseudogene. The CDR3 is 15 residues long.

This chain links TRBV5-8 with TRBJ2-3; the match to TRBD2 covers 13 bases. Trimming took 4 bases from V and 5 from J; bases not matched to a gene: 4. Looked up from germline, CDR1 is SGHTS and CDR2 is YDEGEE. The CDR3 has 15 residues. The CDR3 DNA reads TGTGCCAGCAGCCGCGGACTAGCGGGAGAAGATACGCAGTATTTT. Protein sequence: CASSRGLAGEDTQYF. The full variable domain, with the rest looked up from reference TRBV5-8 and TRBJ2-3, is EAGVTQSPTHLIKTRGQQATLRCSPISGHTSVYWYQQALGLGLQFLLWYDEGEERNRGNFPPRFSGRQFPNYSSELNVNALELEDSALYLCASSRGLAGEDTQYFGPGTRLTVL.

The chain couples TRBV14 to TRBJ2-3; D unclear. The V end was cut by 2 bases, the J end by 4 bases, with 10 bases between. The CDR3 is 14 residues long. Germline V gene sequence: CDR1 SGHDN, CDR2 FVKESK. CDR3: CASSQLLGADTQYF. The CDR3 nucleotides are TGTGCCAGCAGCCAACTCCTTGGGGCAGATACGCAGTATTTT.

As to this clone: A read error may account for a junction end that differs from germline. The chain carries TRBV7-7 and TRBJ2-3, with D perhaps being TRBD1 or TRBD2 (5 bases each). The CDR3 sequence is 14 residues long. The germline gives CDR1 SSHAT, CDR2 FNYEAQ (reference sequence). The CDR3 nucleotides are TGTGCTAGCAGCTCGGAGGTGGGGCGGGATACGCAGTATTTT. This translates into CASSSEVGRDTQYF. The variable domain in full, completed from reference TRBV7-7 and TRBJ2-3, reads GAGVSQSPRYKVTKRGQDVTLRCDPISSHATLYWYQQALGQGPEFLTYFNYEAQPDKSGLPSDRFSAERPEGSISTLTIQRTEQRDSAMYRCASSSEVGRDTQYFGPGTRLTVL.

The chain uses TRBV6-5 and TRBJ2-7; D is possibly TRBD1 (6 bases). The germline V gene encodes CDR1 MNHEY and CDR2 SVGAGI. The CDR3 loop spans 13 amino acids. V was clipped by 8 bases and J by 1 base, with 12 bases between them. The CDR3 DNA is TGTGCCAGCCAACCGGGACATTCCTACGAGCAGTACTTC. Protein: CASQPGHSYEQYF.

The J gene is TRBJ2-7, the V gene TRBV6-1, with D unclear. The germline CDR1 and CDR2 sequences are MNHNS and SASEGT. The CDR3 has 16 amino acids. Trimming shortened V by 3 bases and J by 5 bases, and 20 bases separated the two germline ends. CDR3 protein: CASSDVTEPASNEQYF. DNA of the CDR3: TGTGCCAGCAGTGATGTCACGGAGCCGGCGTCCAACGAGCAGTACTTC.

This rearrangement joins TRBV28 to TRBJ2-2; 8 positions agree with TRBD1. Trimming removed 3 bases from V and 5 bases from J; junction bases left unmatched: 8. This CDR3 spans 16 amino acids. The germline CDR1 and CDR2 sequences are MDHEN and SYDVKM. The DNA for the CDR3 is TGTGCCAGCAGTTTCGGCGGACAGGGTTCGACCGGGGAGCTGTTTTTT. Encoded protein: CASSFGGQGSTGELFF.

The chain links TRBV10-2 to TRBJ1-1; a weak D match, TRBD1 (5 bases). V lost 5 bases, J lost 1 base, and 8 bases lay in between. This CDR3 spans 13 amino acids. Germline lookup yields CDR1 WSHSY and CDR2 SAAADI. CDR3: CASSPGANTEAFF. CDR3 bases: TGCGCCAGCAGTCCCGGGGCGAACACTGAAGCTTTCTTT.

The genes are TRBV5-5 and TRBJ2-7, with D possibly matching TRBD1 (6 bases). Trimming cost V 4 bases and J 2 bases, with 16 bases left between them. There are 15 residues in the CDR3. Germline V gives CDR1 SGHKS, CDR2 YYEKEE (reference sequence). The CDR3 sequence: CASSPRLGAPYEQYF. CDR3 DNA: TGTGCCAGCAGCCCAAGGCTGGGGGCCCCCTACGAGCAGTACTTC.

The chain combines TRBV27 with TRBJ1-5; D unresolved. CDR1 and CDR2 from the germline V gene are MNHEY and SMNVEV (reference sequence). This CDR3 is 13 amino acids long. Trimming stripped 3 bases from V and 2 bases from J, with 5 bases between. CDR3 protein: CASSFRGNQPQHF. In nucleotides, the CDR3 is TGTGCCAGCAGTTTCCGTGGCAATCAGCCCCAGCATTTT.

The V gene is TRBV9, the J gene TRBJ2-3, with a tentative D call TRBD1 (5 bases). Trimming took 4 bases from V and 0 from J, leaving 12 bases between them. Germline values: CDR1 SGDLS, CDR2 YYNGEE. This CDR3 contains 15 residues. The CDR3 region is CASSYHGASTDTQYF. The CDR3 bases are TGTGCCAGCAGCTATCATGGGGCTAGCACAGATACGCAGTATTTT.

CDR3 amino acids: CASSMGLTASYEQYF. CDR3 nucleotide sequence: TGTGCCAGTAGTATGGGACTTACAGCCTCCTACGAGCAGTACTTC. The chain recombines TRBV19 with TRBJ2-7, with D tentatively TRBD2 (6 bases). Deletions cut 3 bases from V and 0 bases from J, with 12 bases between. The germline CDR1 and CDR2 sequences are LNHDA and SQIVND (reference sequence). CDR3 length: 15 amino acids.

This chain links TRBV14 with TRBJ2-7; 7 nucleotides align to TRBD2. There are 15 residues in the CDR3. The V and J ends lost 3 bases and 3 bases, in that order; junction bases with no gene match: 8. The germline CDR1 and CDR2 sequences are SGHDN and FVKESK. The CDR3 loop is CASSHPGSGGYEQYF. DNA of the CDR3: TGTGCCAGCAGCCATCCCGGATCGGGAGGCTACGAGCAGTACTTC.

The rearrangement links TRBV9 to TRBJ1-1, with D unclear. The V end lost 0 bases, the J end lost 1 base, and 16 bases lay between the germline ends. The CDR3 is 17 amino acids. Germline assignment: CDR1 SGDLS and CDR2 YYNGEE. This CDR3 reads CASSVATEEPTNTEAFF. In DNA form, the CDR3 reads TGTGCCAGCAGCGTAGCTACGGAGGAACCGACGAACACTGAAGCTTTCTTT. The full variable domain, with the rest looked up from reference TRBV9 and TRBJ1-1, is DSGVTQTPKHLITATGQRVTLRCSPRSGDLSVYWYQQSLDQGLQFLIQYYNGEERAKGNILERFSAQQFPDLHSELNLSSLELGDSALYFCASSVATEEPTNTEAFFGQGTRLTVV.

This clone was seen just once. This chain links TRBV18 with TRBJ2-5; perhaps TRBD1 as D (5 bases). CDR3 size: 17 residues. Germline CDR1 KGHSH, CDR2 LQKENI. V lost 3 bases and J 3 bases, leaving 20 bases between the germline ends. This CDR3 reads CASSPPQPKGVEETQYF. The CDR3, as DNA: TGTGCCAGCTCACCGCCCCAACCGAAAGGGGTCGAAGAGACCCAGTACTTC.

The rearrangement joins TRBV7-9 to TRBJ1-1, with D unclear. Trimming shortened V by 1 base and J by 0 bases, and 9 bases separated the two germline ends. The CDR3 is made up of 15 amino acids. Germline V gene data show CDR1 as SEHNR and CDR2 as FQNEAQ (reference sequence). The CDR3 DNA reads as TGTGCCAGCAGCTTAGGCGGCGGAATGAACACTGAAGCTTTCTTT. Its protein is CASSLGGGMNTEAFF.

J is TRBJ2-2 and V is TRBV7-8, with 7 bases matching TRBD2. V lost 3 bases and J lost 4; bases outside the gene matches: 8. This CDR3 has 16 residues. Germline assignment: CDR1 SGHVS and CDR2 FQNEAQ. The CDR3 nucleotides read TGTGCCAGCAGCTTGGGTAGACTAGCCTCCACCGGGGAGCTGTTTTTT. The encoded protein is CASSLGRLASTGELFF. The full variable domain, in which reference TRBV7-8 and TRBJ2-2 provide the parts outside the CDR3, is GAGVSQSPRYKVAKRGQDVALRCDPISGHVSLFWYQQALGQGPEFLTYFQNEAQLDKSGLPSDRFFAERPEGSVSTLKIQRTQQEDSAVYLCASSLGRLASTGELFFGEGSRLTVL.

This rearrangement joins TRBV30 to TRBJ1-1, with 7 bases aligning to TRBD1. Germline V gene sequence: CDR1 GTSNPN, CDR2 SVGIG (reference sequence). The length of the CDR3 is 16 residues. J gave up 6 bases and V 3 bases, and 16 bases lay outside the gene matches. The CDR3 protein is CAWSGTASLGLSEAFF. The CDR3 DNA reads TGTGCCTGGAGCGGGACAGCCAGCCTAGGCCTCTCTGAAGCTTTCTTT.

The J gene is TRBJ2-2, the V gene TRBV29-1, with D perhaps matching TRBD1 (6 bases). The V and J ends lost 4 bases and 1 base respectively, with 7 bases between them. Germline CDR1 and CDR2: SQVTM and ANQGSEA. The CDR3 runs to 13 residues. CDR3 DNA sequence: TGCAGCGTTGGACAGGAGAACACCGGGGAGCTGTTTTTT. This gives the protein CSVGQENTGELFF.

The CDR3 DNA follows: TGTGCCAGCAGTGAAGCTAGGGGGACAGGGTTGTCCCGCTACGAGCAGTACTTC. It is translated as CASSEARGTGLSRYEQYF. This sequence joins TRBV2 and TRBJ2-7; TRBD1 aligns across 9 bases. CDR3 size: 18 residues. The J segment lost 3 bases and the V segment lost 0 bases, leaving 12 bases of the junction unmatched. Per the germline V gene, CDR1 is SNHLY and CDR2 is FYNNEI.

The chain is built from TRBV6-1 and TRBJ2-3; 8 bases align to TRBD2. CDR1 MNHNS and CDR2 SASEGT come from the germline V gene. J was trimmed by 4 bases and V by 3 bases; bases with no gene match: 6. CDR3 length equals 15 residues. Written as DNA, the CDR3 is TGTGCCAGCAGTGAGGGACTAGGTAGCTCAGATACGCAGTATTTT. Protein product: CASSEGLGSSDTQYF.

This clone was observed once. The sample carries other DNA sequences with the same CDR3. V usage is TRBV29-1 and J usage is TRBJ2-1, with D uncertain. The V gene lost 4 bases and the J gene lost 0 bases, with 7 bases spanning the gap. Germline CDR1 is SQVTM and CDR2 is ANQGSEA. CDR3 length: 13 residues. In DNA, the CDR3 is TGCAGCGTTGGAGTTTCCTCCTACAATGAGCAGTTCTTC. Encoded protein: CSVGVSSYNEQFF.

The chain uses TRBV18 and TRBJ2-7, with 8 bases matching TRBD1. The length of the CDR3 is 14 residues. The V segment lost 3 bases and the J segment 3 bases; nucleotides outside the gene matches: 4. CDR1 KGHSH and CDR2 LQKENI come from the germline V gene. DNA for the CDR3: TGTGCCAGCTCACCGACAGGGGTCATCTACGAGCAGTACTTC. Translated, it gives CASSPTGVIYEQYF.

As regards this clone: Other DNA sequences within the sample encode an identical CDR3. The chain couples TRBV5-6 to TRBJ1-2; D uncertain. The length of the CDR3 is 14 residues. The V gene's germline CDR1 is SGHDT and CDR2 YYEEEE. V was trimmed by 0 bases and J by 0 bases, leaving 6 bases between them. For the CDR3, the DNA is TGTGCCAGCAGCTTGGCCGACTCTAACTATGGCTACACCTTC. It is translated as CASSLADSNYGYTF.

Only one count was recorded for this clone. The rearrangement joins TRBV11-2 to TRBJ1-1, with a weak D call TRBD1 (6 bases). The CDR3 covers 14 residues. CDR1 and CDR2 from the germline V gene are SGHAT and FQNNGV. V gave up 0 bases and J gave up 7 bases, with 12 bases separating them. This chain's CDR3 is CASSLDSGVIEAFF. The CDR3 nucleotides are TGTGCCAGCAGCTTAGACTCAGGGGTAATTGAAGCTTTCTTT. The entire variable domain, with the rest obtained from reference TRBV11-2 and TRBJ1-1, is as follows: EAGVAQSPRYKIIEKRQSVAFWCNPISGHATLYWYQQILGQGPKLLIQFQNNGVVDDSQLPKDRFSAERLKGVDSTLKIQPAKLEDSAVYLCASSLDSGVIEAFFGQGTRLTVV.

V is TRBV2 and J is TRBJ2-7; 12 bases line up with TRBD2. The CDR3 contains 14 residues. The V segment lost 4 bases and the J segment 4 bases; nucleotides outside the gene matches: 2. Germline V gene lookup returns CDR1 SNHLY and CDR2 FYNNEI. This chain's CDR3 is CASSGLAGEYEQYF. The CDR3 nucleotides are TGTGCCAGCAGTGGACTAGCGGGAGAATACGAGCAGTACTTC. The variable domain in full, completed from reference TRBV2 and TRBJ2-7, reads EPEVTQTPSHQVTQMGQEVILRCVPISNHLYFYWYRQILGQKVEFLVSFYNNEISEKSEIFDDQFSVERPDGSNFTLKIRSTKLEDSAMYFCASSGLAGEYEQYFGPGTRLTVT.